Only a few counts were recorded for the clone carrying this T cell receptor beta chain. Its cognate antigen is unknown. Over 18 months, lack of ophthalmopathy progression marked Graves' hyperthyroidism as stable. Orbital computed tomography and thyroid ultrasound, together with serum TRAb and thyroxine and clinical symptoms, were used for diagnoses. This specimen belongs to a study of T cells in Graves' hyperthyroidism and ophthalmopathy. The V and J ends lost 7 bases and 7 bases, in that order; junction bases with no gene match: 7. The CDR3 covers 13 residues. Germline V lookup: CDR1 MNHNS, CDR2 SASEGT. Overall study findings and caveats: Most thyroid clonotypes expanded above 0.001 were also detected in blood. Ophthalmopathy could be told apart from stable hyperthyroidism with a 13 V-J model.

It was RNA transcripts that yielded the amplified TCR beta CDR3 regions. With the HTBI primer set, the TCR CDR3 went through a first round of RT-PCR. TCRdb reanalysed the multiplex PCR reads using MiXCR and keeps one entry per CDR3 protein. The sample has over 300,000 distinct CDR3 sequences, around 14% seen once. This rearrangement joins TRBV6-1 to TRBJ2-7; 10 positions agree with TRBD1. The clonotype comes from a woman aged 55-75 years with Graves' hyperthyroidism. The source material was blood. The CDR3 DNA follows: TGTGCCAGCACCAGGACAGGGGGTAAGGAGCAGTACTTC. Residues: CASTRTGGKEQYF.